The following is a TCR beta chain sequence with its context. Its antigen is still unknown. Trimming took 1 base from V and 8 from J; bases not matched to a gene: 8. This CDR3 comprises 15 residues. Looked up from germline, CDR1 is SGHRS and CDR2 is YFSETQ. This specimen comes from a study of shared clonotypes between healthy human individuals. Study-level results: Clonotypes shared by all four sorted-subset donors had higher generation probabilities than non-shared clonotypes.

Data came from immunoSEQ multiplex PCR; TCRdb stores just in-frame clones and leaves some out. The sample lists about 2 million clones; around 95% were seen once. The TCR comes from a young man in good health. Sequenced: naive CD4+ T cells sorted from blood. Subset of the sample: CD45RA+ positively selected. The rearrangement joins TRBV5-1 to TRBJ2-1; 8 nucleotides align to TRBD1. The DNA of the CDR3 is TGCGCCAGCAGCTTGCAGGGGGCGCATTTTGATGAGCAGTTCTTC. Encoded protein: CASSLQGAHFDEQFF.